This T cell receptor (beta chain) was found in a study of shared clonotypes between healthy human individuals. The study, taken as a whole, reports: Clonotype sharing among donors, it was expected, would be affected by sequencing depth. Sampling covered nothing but blood. Tissue TCR repertoires likely differ from those found in blood. Compared with clonotypes that all four donors shared, non-shared clonotypes had lower generation probabilities.

In the case of this clone: Its antigen is not identified.

From germline, CDR1 is LNHDA and CDR2 SQIVND (reference sequence). The CDR3 is 15 amino acids. Deletions cut 7 bases from V and 4 bases from J, with 17 bases between. The table came from immunoSEQ multiplex PCR; TCRdb's copy has only in-frame clones and leaves some out. The sample carries 2 million to 2.5 million clones, 90% to 96% recorded once. CD4+ cell separation produced CD45RA+ naive and CD45RA-negative memory subsets. The chain employs TRBV19 and TRBJ1-3, with D perhaps matching TRBD1 (5 bases). Sample: naive CD4+ T cells sorted from blood. Subset denoted: CD45RA+ positively selected. This receptor was identified in a man aged 18-30 years in good health. The CDR3 sequence: CASTEVGAGGNTIYF. CDR3 DNA sequence: TGTGCCAGTACCGAAGTCGGGGCCGGGGGAAACACCATATATTTT.